Included here is one T cell receptor beta chain sequence, with context. Original data processing: Scientists estimated how many nucleated cells there were by amplifying reference gene primers. Clones were read by immunoSEQ multiplex PCR, and TCRdb kept only the in-frame ones, dropping some. The DNA gave D and trimming, while V, J and clone size come from that table. The sample consists of under 300,000 clones, about 90% of them appearing once. Participants, about 18 to 90 years old, spanned about 26 US areas. Germline-derived CDR1 and CDR2 are KGHDR and SFDVKD. Germline trimming cut 2 bases from V and 1 base from J; bases unmatched to any gene: 4. The CDR3 spans 16 residues. The data derive from a study of blood T cell repertoires in COVID-19.

The source is a human donor in a cohort exposed to, infected with or recovered from COVID-19 (not recorded which). The donor label of this sample is uncertain. Sequencing used PBMCs or T cells enriched from blood (not recorded which). This chain links TRBV24-1 with TRBJ1-5, with 7 bases identical to TRBD1. This CDR3 reads CATSDSTGWSNQPQHF. The DNA of the CDR3 is TGTGCCACCAGTGATTCGACAGGGTGGAGCAATCAGCCCCAGCATTTT.